This is a list of T cell receptor beta chains from one sample in a study of blood T cell repertoires in COVID-19. The data were produced by immunoSEQ multiplex PCR, yet TCRdb's version contains in-frame clones alone and is incomplete. Altogether about 480,000 clones are present, 75% to 90% being singletons, with the ten largest covering 8% to 9.5%. The source material was PBMCs or T cells enriched from blood (not recorded which). These TCRs come from a woman in her sixties or seventies who had recovered from COVID-19. Each CDR3 is given with its conserved first and last residue. D genes are given only for firm matches. Clone size is given for some rows only: seen once, a few or many times, or a class if the clone is expanded.

clone size: .
D gene: TRBD1
J gene: TRBJ2-2
V gene: TRBV10-3
CDR3 length: 16
CDR3 protein: CAISESGDRGAGELFF
CDR3 DNA: TGTGCCATCAGTGAGTCAGGGGACAGGGGCGCCGGGGAGCTGTTTTTT

clone size: .
D gene: .
J gene: TRBJ2-7
V gene: TRBV9
CDR3 length: 14
CDR3 protein: CASSPVPSSYEQYF
CDR3 DNA: TGTGCCAGCAGCCCAGTCCCAAGCTCCTACGAGCAGTACTTC

clone size: .
D gene: TRBD1
J gene: TRBJ1-2
V gene: TRBV5-1
CDR3 length: 15
CDR3 protein: CASSNGQDWGYGYTF
CDR3 DNA: TGCGCCAGCAGCAACGGACAGGACTGGGGCTATGGCTACACCTTC

clone size: .
D gene: .
J gene: TRBJ1-6
V gene: TRBV18
CDR3 length: 14
CDR3 protein: CASSPLAGNSPLHF
CDR3 DNA: TGTGCCAGCTCACCACTTGCAGGAAATTCACCCCTCCACTTT

clone size: .
D gene: .
J gene: TRBJ2-2
V gene: TRBV4-1
CDR3 length: 15
CDR3 protein: CASSQKGGFTGELFF
CDR3 DNA: TGCGCCAGCAGCCAAAAAGGAGGTTTCACCGGGGAGCTGTTTTTT

clone size: .
D gene: .
J gene: TRBJ1-3
V gene: TRBV30
CDR3 length: 11
CDR3 protein: CAWWAGNTIYF
CDR3 DNA: TGTGCCTGGTGGGCAGGGAACACCATATATTTT

clone size: .
D gene: .
J gene: TRBJ1-2
V gene: TRBV5-1
CDR3 length: 14
CDR3 protein: CASSTQTAFYGYTF
CDR3 DNA: TGCGCCAGCAGCACCCAGACAGCCTTCTATGGCTACACCTTC

clone size: .
D gene: .
J gene: TRBJ1-3
V gene: TRBV24-1
CDR3 length: 16
CDR3 protein: CATSDLGRVPGNTIYF
CDR3 DNA: TGTGCCACCAGTGATTTGGGCAGGGTGCCTGGAAACACCATATATTTT

clone size: .
D gene: TRBD1
J gene: TRBJ2-1
V gene: TRBV6-5
CDR3 length: 15
CDR3 protein: CASSLAGTGGNEQFF
CDR3 DNA: TGTGCCAGCAGTCTCGCCGGGACAGGGGGCAATGAGCAGTTCTTC

clone size: .
D gene: TRBD1
J gene: TRBJ1-1
V gene: TRBV7-2
CDR3 length: 17
CDR3 protein: CASSPGATGSRNTEAFF
CDR3 DNA: TGTGCCAGCAGCCCGGGGGCGACAGGGTCTAGGAACACTGAAGCTTTCTTT

clone size: .
D gene: TRBD2
J gene: TRBJ2-1
V gene: TRBV5-1
CDR3 length: 17
CDR3 protein: CASSLARTGGPYNEQFF
CDR3 DNA: TGCGCCAGCAGCTTGGCGAGGACGGGGGGGCCCTACAATGAGCAGTTCTTC

clone size: .
D gene: .
J gene: TRBJ1-6
V gene: TRBV9
CDR3 length: 14
CDR3 protein: CASSVGGLGSPLHF
CDR3 DNA: TGTGCCAGCAGCGTAGGAGGACTCGGGTCACCCCTCCACTTT

clone size: .
D gene: .
J gene: TRBJ1-2
V gene: TRBV4-1
CDR3 length: 16
CDR3 protein: CASSLPSEGGSYGYTF
CDR3 DNA: TGCGCCAGCAGCCTCCCTTCGGAGGGCGGCTCCTATGGCTACACCTTC

clone size: .
D gene: .
J gene: TRBJ1-5
V gene: TRBV12-3/TRBV12-4
CDR3 length: 13
CDR3 protein: CASSFGENQPQHF
CDR3 DNA: TGTGCCAGCAGTTTTGGGGAGAATCAGCCCCAGCATTTT

clone size: .
D gene: TRBD2
J gene: TRBJ2-4
V gene: TRBV29-1
CDR3 length: 19
CDR3 protein: CSVDGLAEATGSAKNIQYF
CDR3 DNA: TGCAGCGTGGATGGACTAGCGGAAGCCACTGGATCGGCCAAAAACATTCAGTACTTC

clone size: .
D gene: .
J gene: TRBJ1-4
V gene: TRBV6-5
CDR3 length: 15
CDR3 protein: CASSPHTATNEKLFF
CDR3 DNA: TGTGCCAGCAGTCCTCATACGGCAACTAATGAAAAACTGTTTTTT

clone size: .
D gene: TRBD1
J gene: TRBJ1-2
V gene: TRBV24-1
CDR3 length: 17
CDR3 protein: CATSDPPDETGNYGYTF
CDR3 DNA: TGTGCCACCAGTGACCCCCCTGACGAGACAGGGAACTATGGCTACACCTTC

clone size: .
D gene: .
J gene: TRBJ2-5
V gene: TRBV7-8
CDR3 length: 15
CDR3 protein: CASSSNPGLQETQYF
CDR3 DNA: TGTGCCAGCAGCTCTAACCCGGGACTCCAGGAGACCCAGTACTTC

clone size: .
D gene: .
J gene: TRBJ2-5
V gene: TRBV6-2/TRBV6-3
CDR3 length: 14
CDR3 protein: CASSYGGLQETQYF
CDR3 DNA: TGTGCCAGCAGTTACGGAGGCCTCCAAGAGACCCAGTACTTC

clone size: .
D gene: .
J gene: TRBJ2-1
V gene: TRBV24-1
CDR3 length: 12
CDR3 protein: CATTGGLNEQFF
CDR3 DNA: TGTGCCACCACGGGGGGCCTTAATGAGCAGTTCTTC

clone size: .
D gene: TRBD2
J gene: TRBJ2-7
V gene: TRBV5-1
CDR3 length: 18
CDR3 protein: CASSLVPWGEGRFREQYF
CDR3 DNA: TGCGCCAGCAGCTTGGTCCCGTGGGGGGAGGGTAGGTTTCGGGAGCAGTACTTC

clone size: once
D gene: TRBD2
J gene: TRBJ2-2
V gene: TRBV7-9
CDR3 length: 18
CDR3 protein: CASSLDRGTAGGTGELFF
CDR3 DNA: TGTGCCAGCAGCTTAGACCGGGGGACAGCGGGAGGTACCGGGGAGCTGTTTTTT

clone size: once
D gene: .
J gene: TRBJ1-1
V gene: TRBV4-1
CDR3 length: 13
CDR3 protein: CASSQAVPTEAFF
CDR3 DNA: TGCGCCAGCAGCCAAGCGGTGCCCACTGAAGCTTTCTTT

clone size: .
D gene: .
J gene: TRBJ1-2
V gene: TRBV5-4
CDR3 length: 13
CDR3 protein: CASSLDSLYGYTF
CDR3 DNA: TGTGCCAGCAGCTTGGACAGCCTCTATGGCTACACCTTC

clone size: .
D gene: .
J gene: TRBJ1-1
V gene: TRBV6-2/TRBV6-3
CDR3 length: 13
CDR3 protein: CASSRGYNTEAFF
CDR3 DNA: TGTGCCAGCAGCAGGGGATATAACACTGAAGCTTTCTTT

clone size: .
D gene: TRBD1
J gene: TRBJ1-4
V gene: TRBV28
CDR3 length: 14
CDR3 protein: CASTFRDRAEKLFF
CDR3 DNA: TGTGCCAGCACTTTCCGGGACAGGGCTGAAAAACTGTTTTTT

clone size: .
D gene: .
J gene: TRBJ1-3
V gene: TRBV14
CDR3 length: 17
CDR3 protein: CASSQGRFPSSGNTIYF
CDR3 DNA: TGTGCCAGCAGCCAAGGCAGGTTCCCGTCCTCTGGAAACACCATATATTTT

clone size: .
D gene: TRBD2
J gene: TRBJ2-5
V gene: TRBV5-1
CDR3 length: 15
CDR3 protein: CASSRLAVAGETQYF
CDR3 DNA: TGCGCCAGCAGTAGACTAGCGGTGGCGGGGGAGACCCAGTACTTC

clone size: .
D gene: .
J gene: TRBJ2-1
V gene: TRBV19
CDR3 length: 21
CDR3 protein: CASSILGYYTRGGSSYNEQFF
CDR3 DNA: TGTGCCAGTAGTATATTGGGATACTACACTAGGGGGGGGAGCTCCTACAATGAGCAGTTCTTC

clone size: .
D gene: TRBD1
J gene: TRBJ1-2
V gene: TRBV7-9
CDR3 length: 13
CDR3 protein: CASSLQTGEGYTF
CDR3 DNA: TGTGCCAGCAGCCTCCAGACAGGGGAGGGCTACACCTTC

clone size: once
D gene: TRBD2
J gene: TRBJ2-7
V gene: TRBV5-1
CDR3 length: 15
CDR3 protein: CASSGGTSGSYEQYF
CDR3 DNA: TGCGCCAGCAGCGGGGGGACTAGCGGGAGCTACGAGCAGTACTTC

clone size: .
D gene: .
J gene: TRBJ1-2
V gene: TRBV14
CDR3 length: 16
CDR3 protein: CASSQDSAAINYGYTF
CDR3 DNA: TGTGCCAGCAGCCAAGATAGCGCAGCCATTAACTATGGCTACACCTTC

clone size: .
D gene: .
J gene: TRBJ2-6
V gene: TRBV11-2
CDR3 length: 15
CDR3 protein: CASTRVAAGANVLTF
CDR3 DNA: TGTGCCAGTACCAGGGTTGCGGCTGGGGCCAACGTCCTGACTTTC

clone size: .
D gene: TRBD2
J gene: TRBJ2-3
V gene: TRBV6-5
CDR3 length: 15
CDR3 protein: CASRLGTSGRDTQYF
CDR3 DNA: TGTGCCAGCAGGCTCGGGACTAGCGGGAGAGATACGCAGTATTTT

clone size: .
D gene: .
J gene: TRBJ1-1
V gene: TRBV2
CDR3 length: 13
CDR3 protein: CASSDSRENEAFF
CDR3 DNA: TGTGCCAGCAGTGACTCCAGGGAAAATGAAGCTTTCTTT

clone size: .
D gene: .
J gene: TRBJ2-3
V gene: TRBV3-1/TRBV3-2
CDR3 length: 20
CDR3 protein: CASSQGTGLAVPRGTDTQYF
CDR3 DNA: TGTGCCAGCAGCCAAGGGACGGGATTAGCGGTGCCTCGGGGCACAGATACGCAGTATTTT

clone size: .
D gene: .
J gene: TRBJ1-4
V gene: TRBV23-1
CDR3 length: 15
CDR3 protein: CASSQSGRVNEKLFF
CDR3 DNA: TGCGCCAGCAGTCAATCGGGGCGTGTTAATGAAAAACTGTTTTTT

clone size: once
D gene: TRBD1
J gene: TRBJ2-5
V gene: TRBV7-7
CDR3 length: 17
CDR3 protein: CASSSDRGAILQETQYF
CDR3 DNA: TGTGCTAGCAGTTCAGACAGGGGCGCCATTCTCCAAGAGACCCAGTACTTC

clone size: .
D gene: TRBD2
J gene: TRBJ2-2
V gene: TRBV4-1
CDR3 length: 15
CDR3 protein: CASSQLGGGIGELFF
CDR3 DNA: TGCGCCAGCAGCCAACTTGGCGGGGGGATCGGGGAGCTGTTTTTT

clone size: .
D gene: .
J gene: TRBJ1-5
V gene: TRBV24-1
CDR3 length: 14
CDR3 protein: CATSDFAVSQPQHF
CDR3 DNA: TGTGCCACCAGTGATTTTGCAGTCAGTCAGCCCCAGCATTTT

clone size: .
D gene: .
J gene: TRBJ2-1
V gene: TRBV5-8
CDR3 length: 15
CDR3 protein: CASSAQGQLDNEQFF
CDR3 DNA: TGTGCCAGCAGCGCTCAGGGGCAGTTGGACAATGAGCAGTTCTTC

clone size: .
D gene: .
J gene: TRBJ1-6
V gene: TRBV7-9
CDR3 length: 14
CDR3 protein: CASSQRLGRSPLHF
CDR3 DNA: TGTGCCAGCAGCCAACGCCTAGGTCGATCACCCCTCCACTTT

clone size: .
D gene: .
J gene: TRBJ1-3
V gene: TRBV7-9
CDR3 length: 16
CDR3 protein: CASSSEPGVSEYTIYF
CDR3 DNA: TGTGCCAGCAGCTCGGAGCCAGGGGTTTCGGAATACACCATATATTTT

clone size: .
D gene: .
J gene: TRBJ1-5
V gene: TRBV6-5
CDR3 length: 15
CDR3 protein: CASSYSLQNNQPQHF
CDR3 DNA: TGTGCCAGCAGTTACTCTTTACAGAACAATCAGCCCCAGCATTTT

clone size: .
D gene: .
J gene: TRBJ1-5
V gene: TRBV10-3
CDR3 length: 11
CDR3 protein: CAAGEDQPQHF
CDR3 DNA: TGTGCCGCGGGGGAAGATCAGCCCCAGCATTTT

clone size: once
D gene: TRBD1
J gene: TRBJ2-2
V gene: TRBV10-3
CDR3 length: 13
CDR3 protein: CAISTGDTGELFF
CDR3 DNA: TGTGCCATCAGTACAGGGGACACCGGGGAGCTGTTTTTT

clone size: .
D gene: TRBD1
J gene: TRBJ1-3
V gene: TRBV9
CDR3 length: 17
CDR3 protein: CASSPRPRTGAGNTIYF
CDR3 DNA: TGTGCCAGCAGCCCACGTCCCCGGACAGGGGCTGGAAACACCATATATTTT

clone size: .
D gene: .
J gene: TRBJ1-6
V gene: TRBV18
CDR3 length: 17
CDR3 protein: CASSLLPGHRVNSPLHF
CDR3 DNA: TGTGCCAGCTCCCTTCTCCCGGGCCACAGGGTTAATTCACCCCTCCACTTT

clone size: .
D gene: .
J gene: TRBJ1-1
V gene: TRBV7-8
CDR3 length: 12
CDR3 protein: CASGGVNTEAFF
CDR3 DNA: TGTGCCAGCGGGGGGGTGAACACTGAAGCTTTCTTT

clone size: .
D gene: .
J gene: TRBJ1-3
V gene: TRBV11-3
CDR3 length: 12
CDR3 protein: CASSRTEDTIYF
CDR3 DNA: TGTGCCAGCAGCCGGACAGAAGACACCATATATTTT

clone size: .
D gene: .
J gene: TRBJ1-5
V gene: TRBV30
CDR3 length: 14
CDR3 protein: CAWSAGTPGQPQHF
CDR3 DNA: TGTGCCTGGAGCGCCGGGACACCAGGGCAGCCCCAGCATTTT

clone size: few
D gene: TRBD1
J gene: TRBJ1-2
V gene: TRBV5-1
CDR3 length: 13
CDR3 protein: CASSLALGGTGHF
CDR3 DNA: TGCGCCAGCAGCTTGGCCTTGGGCGGGACAGGCCACTTC

clone size: .
D gene: TRBD1
J gene: TRBJ1-2
V gene: TRBV5-5
CDR3 length: 17
CDR3 protein: CASSPSYGRKTGYGYTF
CDR3 DNA: TGTGCCAGCAGCCCATCCTATGGCCGAAAGACAGGGTATGGCTACACCTTC

clone size: .
D gene: .
J gene: TRBJ1-1
V gene: TRBV11-3
CDR3 length: 14
CDR3 protein: CASSLTGTNTEAFF
CDR3 DNA: TGTGCCAGCAGCTTAACAGGGACGAACACTGAAGCTTTCTTT